Detailed here is one TCR beta chain. What it recognizes is unknown. The sample originates from a study of glioma-infiltrating T cells after dendritic cell vaccination. About the study: Samples are from glioblastoma patients in Phase I and II dendritic cell vaccine trials. Whole-study findings and limits: TCR clonality showed no direct relationship with survival. Only a small number of patients had complete blood and tumor samples.

Sequencing was performed with immunoSEQ multiplex PCR; in TCRdb, only in-frame clones are kept and a portion is missing. The sample lists approximately 90,000 clones, more than 75% occurring once. Trimming took off 4 bases at V and 9 bases at J, with 12 bases between the two ends. CDR1 is MGHRA, CDR2 YSYEKL, per germline. CDR3 length: 12 residues. The sample in question was blood, obtained before dendritic cell vaccination. This TCR derives from a human donor with glioblastoma. The chain employs TRBV4-1 and TRBJ1-2, with TRBD1 as a possible D gene (5 bases). CDR3 sequence: CASSPGGGSYTF. In DNA form, the CDR3 reads TGCGCCAGCAGCCCTGGTGGGGGGAGCTACACCTTC.